Sequencing of this T cell receptor (beta chain) was carried out in a study of vaccination and CD4 T cells after COVID-19. Trimming stripped 2 bases from V and 0 bases from J, with 10 bases between. CDR1 is SGHVS and CDR2 is FNYEAQ in the germline V gene. The CDR3 runs 16 residues. TCRdb itself ran the PCR reads through MiXCR, one entry per CDR3 protein. In the table there are approximately 17,000 distinct CDR3 sequences, about 60% of which are singletons. The genes are TRBV7-6 and TRBJ2-2, with a weak D call TRBD2 (5 bases). This specimen consisted of CD4+ T cells from blood, obtained after SARS-CoV-2 vaccination. This receptor was identified in a human donor who had recovered from COVID-19. The CDR3 nucleotides are TGTGCCAGCAGCTTACGGTCGGACTCGAACACCGGGGAGCTGTTTTTT. This encodes CASSLRSDSNTGELFF.